This is a list of T cell receptor beta chains from one sample in a study of cytomegalovirus exposure and HLA in healthy donors. TCRdb's copy holds only in-frame clones and misses some; the assay was immunoSEQ multiplex PCR. The repertoire holds about 180,000 clones, with around 80% as singletons. Sequenced input: PBMCs. The receptors shown here come from a man younger than 35 in good health and CMV-seronegative. CDR3s include the opening cysteine and the closing phenylalanine or tryptophan. The D gene is left open where the match is weak. The size of a clone is reported for some rows only, either as once, few or many, or as a class for expanded clones.

d_call	v_call	clone_size	j_call	cdr3_aa	cdr3_nt
-	TRBV6-6	-	TRBJ2-1	CASSQPGWGHNEQFF	TGTGCCAGCAGTCAACCAGGGTGGGGGCACAATGAGCAGTTCTTC
TRBD2	TRBV7-2	-	TRBJ2-1	CASSLALGLRRDEQFF	TGTGCCAGCAGCTTAGCCCTGGGACTAAGACGGGATGAGCAGTTCTTC
-	TRBV30	-	TRBJ1-1	CAWSVHLNTEAFF	TGTGCCTGGAGTGTACACCTGAACACTGAAGCTTTCTTT
-	TRBV6-5	-	TRBJ2-7	CASSTPGGGQYF	TGTGCCAGCAGCACTCCCGGCGGCGGGCAGTACTTC
TRBD1	TRBV6-6	-	TRBJ1-2	CASSYSDRGGVYGYTF	TGTGCCAGCAGTTACTCGGACAGGGGGGGAGTCTATGGCTACACCTTC
TRBD2	TRBV5-6	few	TRBJ2-1	CASSLGLAGVSGEQFF	TGTGCCAGCAGCTTGGGACTAGCGGGAGTATCAGGTGAGCAGTTCTTC
TRBD2	TRBV9	few	TRBJ2-1	CASSPRTSGKNEQFF	TGTGCCAGCAGCCCACGGACTAGCGGGAAAAATGAGCAGTTCTTC
-	TRBV19	-	TRBJ1-1	CASRQLTINTEAFF	TGTGCCAGTCGACAGCTAACAATAAACACTGAAGCTTTCTTT
-	TRBV21-1	-	TRBJ2-7	CASSKPRTGPNF	TGTGCCAGCAGCAAACCGAGGACAGGTCCGAACTTC
TRBD2	TRBV7-9	-	TRBJ2-2	CASSPRGDRAGELFF	TGTGCCAGCAGCCCCCGGGGGGACCGGGCCGGGGAGCTGTTTTTT
-	TRBV6-5	-	TRBJ1-6	CASSSLGGGNSPLHF	TGTGCCAGCAGTTCTCTGGGAGGGGGAAACTCACCCCTCCACTTT
TRBD1	TRBV30	-	TRBJ1-6	CAWSDSGTGSYNSPLHF	TGTGCCTGGAGTGACTCCGGGACAGGCTCCTATAATTCACCCCTCCACTTT
TRBD1	TRBV4-2	-	TRBJ2-7	CASSQDWLGQGGEQYF	TGTGCCAGCAGCCAAGATTGGTTGGGACAGGGGGGGGAGCAGTACTTC
-	TRBV2	-	TRBJ1-6	CAGQTAPLNSPLHF	TGTGCCGGCCAAACAGCACCTCTAAATTCACCCCTCCACTTT
TRBD2	TRBV5-1	-	TRBJ2-2	CASSLASGRAWTGELFF	TGCGCCAGCAGCTTGGCTAGCGGGAGGGCATGGACCGGGGAGCTGTTTTTT
-	TRBV4-2	-	TRBJ1-3	CASSQDRAEGGDTIYF	TGTGCCAGCAGCCAAGATAGGGCGGAGGGTGGGGACACCATATATTTT
TRBD1	TRBV6-1	-	TRBJ1-4	CASSLPGGPNEKLFF	TGTGCCAGCAGTCTCCCAGGGGGCCCGAATGAAAAACTGTTTTTT
-	TRBV7-3	once	TRBJ1-6	CASSLKGDNSPLHF	TGTGCCAGCAGCTTAAAGGGGGACAATTCACCCCTCCACTTT
-	TRBV11-2	-	TRBJ2-1	CASGRLEVYNEQFF	TGTGCCAGCGGACGACTAGAGGTTTACAATGAGCAGTTCTTC
-	TRBV5-6	-	TRBJ1-2	CASSPTGPNYGYTF	TGTGCCAGCAGCCCGACGGGTCCCAACTATGGCTACACCTTC
-	TRBV23-1	-	TRBJ2-3	CASSLGRCNLLWTDTQYF	TGCGCCAGCAGTCTAGGGAGATGTAACCTCTTGTGGACAGATACGCAGTATTTT
-	TRBV15	-	TRBJ2-5	CATSRSRSQETQYF	TGTGCCACCAGCAGGTCGAGGTCCCAAGAGACCCAGTACTTC
TRBD2	TRBV5-6	-	TRBJ2-2	CASSLRLSGSNTGELFF	TGTGCCAGCAGCCTAAGACTGAGCGGGAGCAACACCGGGGAGCTGTTTTTT
-	TRBV19	few	TRBJ1-5	CASSIQSNQPQHF	TGTGCCAGTAGTATTCAGTCGAATCAGCCCCAGCATTTT
TRBD1	TRBV6-5	-	TRBJ2-7	CASSYLGQGKYEQYF	TGTGCCAGCAGTTACTTGGGACAGGGGAAATACGAGCAGTACTTC
TRBD2	TRBV29-1	-	TRBJ2-7	CSVEDGSGSPYEQYF	TGCAGCGTTGAAGATGGGAGCGGGAGTCCCTACGAGCAGTACTTC